The 23 T cell receptor beta chains below all came from one sample that was sequenced in a study of OX40 agonist ivuxolimab in advanced cancers. TCRdb keeps only in-frame clones here, not all; method: immunoSEQ multiplex PCR. Of 35,000 to 40,000 clones listed, 92% are singletons. The sample here was CD4+ or CD8+ T cells sorted from blood, taken in a trial of the OX40 agonist ivuxolimab. Receptors were obtained from an adult with an advanced solid tumor such as melanoma, head and neck, liver or kidney cancer.

The chain uses TRBV5-6 and TRBJ1-5; D remains ambiguous. The germline gives CDR1 SGHDT, CDR2 YYEEEE. Trimming removed 0 bases at V and 3 bases at J, with 13 bases between. CDR3 length: 16 residues. The CDR3: CASSLGGGRVNQPQHF. Here the CDR3 DNA reads TGTGCCAGCAGCTTGGGTGGAGGACGCGTCAATCAGCCCCAGCATTTT.

The chain recombines TRBV2 with TRBJ2-7, with D unclear. Germline loops: CDR1 SNHLY, CDR2 FYNNEI. This CDR3 has 10 amino acids. Trimming removed 3 bases from V and 6 bases from J, with 3 bases in between. The CDR3 sequence: CASSDLEQYF. The CDR3 DNA reads TGTGCCAGCAGTGATCTCGAGCAGTACTTC.

V usage is TRBV7-3 and J usage is TRBJ1-1; tentative D call: TRBD1 (6 bases). Germline V CDR1 and CDR2: SGHTA, FQGTGA. Trimming shortened V by 3 bases and J by 5 bases, and 10 bases separated the two germline ends. This CDR3 region has 13 residues. CDR3 sequence reads: CASSFGGLTEAFF. The CDR3 DNA is TGTGCCAGCAGCTTCGGGGGCTTGACTGAAGCTTTCTTT.

The chain links TRBV7-2 to TRBJ2-7; 9 bases are shared with TRBD1. Germline loops: CDR1 SGHTA, CDR2 FQGNSA. The CDR3 is 14 amino acids. The V and J ends lost 5 bases and 5 bases, in that order; junction bases with no gene match: 7. The CDR3 DNA is TGTGCCAGCAGCCTTCTGGACAGGGGCCACGAGCAGTACTTC. Encoded protein: CASSLLDRGHEQYF.

The chain is built from TRBV7-8 and TRBJ2-2; a weak D match, TRBD2 (5 bases). V shed 3 bases and J shed 4 bases, with 6 bases lying between them. The CDR3 is 13 amino acids. Germline V gene data show CDR1 as SGHVS and CDR2 as FQNEAQ. This chain's CDR3 is CASSFGLTGELFF. CDR3 nucleotide sequence: TGTGCCAGCAGCTTCGGACTCACCGGGGAGCTGTTTTTT.

The V call is TRBV6-1, the J call TRBJ1-1; D gene unclear. The CDR3 extends over 15 amino acids. V lost 7 bases and J 6 bases, leaving 21 bases between the germline ends. Germline-derived CDR1 and CDR2 are MNHNS and SASEGT. CDR3 protein: CASIVGGSNTAEAFF. CDR3 nucleotides: TGTGCCAGCATAGTCGGAGGGAGTAATACGGCTGAAGCTTTCTTT.

This clone was seen once. This chain connects TRBV4-1 to TRBJ2-2; D is uncertain. Trimming pared 5 bases from V and 3 bases from J, leaving 7 bases between. The CDR3 contains 13 residues. CDR1 MGHRA and CDR2 YSYEKL come from the germline V gene. The DNA of the CDR3 is TGCGCCAGCAGCTTGACTTACACCGGGGAGCTGTTTTTT. It encodes CASSLTYTGELFF.

The gene calls are TRBV28 and TRBJ1-1; D gene unclear. This CDR3 comprises 16 residues. Germline loops: CDR1 MDHEN, CDR2 SYDVKM. The V gene lost 1 base and the J gene lost 6 bases, with 18 bases spanning the gap. The CDR3 region has the DNA TGTGCCAGCAGTTTATTATCTGACATCCTGGGCGCTGAAGCTTTCTTT. Residues: CASSLLSDILGAEAFF.

V gene TRBV9 combines with J gene TRBJ2-1, with D tentatively TRBD2 (6 bases). The CDR3 is 16 residues long. Germline V gives CDR1 SGDLS, CDR2 YYNGEE. Trimming took off 1 base at V and 4 bases at J, with 15 bases between the two ends. Here the CDR3 reads CASSVRPGVVYNEQFF. In DNA, the CDR3 is TGTGCCAGCAGCGTACGACCGGGAGTAGTGTACAATGAGCAGTTCTTC.

The chain recombines TRBV7-9 with TRBJ2-5, with D possibly being TRBD1 (5 bases). CDR3 size: 16 residues. The V gene's germline CDR1 is SEHNR and CDR2 FQNEAQ (reference sequence). V shed 5 bases and J shed 2 bases, with 18 bases lying between them. The CDR3 here is CASSPPGWGQQETQYF. For the CDR3, the DNA is TGTGCCAGCAGCCCCCCTGGGTGGGGCCAACAAGAGACCCAGTACTTC.

This clone was detected once. The chain couples TRBV19 to TRBJ2-3; TRBD2 matches 16 bases. This CDR3 has 17 amino acids. Trimming cost V 10 bases and J 1 base; bases outside gene matches: 8. Germline-derived CDR1 and CDR2 are LNHDA and SQIVND (reference sequence). The DNA for the CDR3 is TGTGCCACCCGCCCGGGACTAGCGGGAGGGGGCACAGATACGCAGTATTTT. It codes for CATRPGLAGGGTDTQYF. The full variable domain, in which reference TRBV19 and TRBJ2-3 provide the parts outside the CDR3, is DGGITQSPKYLFRKEGQNVTLSCEQNLNHDAMYWYRQDPGQGLRLIYYSQIVNDFQKGDIAEGYSVSREKKESFPLTVTSAQKNPTAFYLCATRPGLAGGGTDTQYFGPGTRLTVL.

J is TRBJ1-3 and V is TRBV7-9, with D possibly TRBD1 on 6 matching bases. With 8 bases removed from V and 1 base from J, the gap between germline ends came to 15 bases. Germline CDR1 is SEHNR and CDR2 is FQNEAQ (reference sequence). The CDR3 spans 15 residues. CDR3 DNA sequence: TGTGCCAGCCAGTCGGGCGGACAGTCTGGAAACACCATATATTTT. This codes for CASQSGGQSGNTIYF.

This clone occurred a few times. The rearrangement links TRBV27 to TRBJ2-1, with 7 positions matching TRBD1. CDR1 is MNHEY and CDR2 is SMNVEV in the germline V gene (reference sequence). V shed 7 bases, J shed 0 bases, and the junction held 9 bases outside the gene matches. The CDR3 contains 16 residues. The CDR3 sequence: CASKGASVPSYNEQFF. The CDR3 nucleotides are TGTGCCAGCAAGGGGGCGAGCGTACCCTCCTACAATGAGCAGTTCTTC.

This chain joins TRBV9 and TRBJ2-2; 9 bases match TRBD2. In germline, CDR1 is SGDLS, CDR2 YYNGEE. J lost 7 bases, V lost 4 bases, and 8 bases had no gene match. The CDR3 extends over 15 amino acids. The CDR3 DNA reads as TGTGCCAGCAGCCCGGCGGGACTAGCTGGCGGGGAGCTGTTTTTT. This gives the protein CASSPAGLAGGELFF.

The count of this clone is one. The chain combines TRBV19 with TRBJ1-3, with D possibly being TRBD1 (5 bases). Germline values: CDR1 LNHDA, CDR2 SQIVND (reference sequence). Trimming cost V 5 bases and J 0 bases, with 11 bases left between them. The CDR3 loop spans 15 amino acids. In DNA, the CDR3 is TGTGCCAGTAGTTTGACAGACCACTCTGGAAACACCATATATTTT. This sequence encodes CASSLTDHSGNTIYF.

The rearrangement links TRBV5-6 to TRBJ2-2, with D unclear. Trimming stripped 2 bases from V and 2 bases from J, with 10 bases between. The CDR3 spans 15 residues. The germline CDR1 and CDR2 sequences are SGHDT and YYEEEE. The CDR3 coding sequence is TGTGCCAGCAGCTTTTGGACGGGCAACACCGGGGAGCTGTTTTTT. Amino acids: CASSFWTGNTGELFF.

This rearrangement joins TRBV7-9 to TRBJ1-2; D might be TRBD1 (5 bases). The V end was cut by 1 base, the J end by 4 bases, with 16 bases between. Germline V gives CDR1 SEHNR, CDR2 FQNEAQ (reference sequence). The CDR3 sequence is 16 residues long. The chain's CDR3 is CASSLDGLGRGYGYTF. CDR3 nucleotides: TGTGCCAGCAGCTTAGATGGCCTGGGGAGGGGCTATGGCTACACCTTC.

CDR3 DNA: TGTGCCAGCACCTCGACTGGCACAGATACGCAGTATTTT. Protein: CASTSTGTDTQYF. The rearrangement links TRBV6-1 to TRBJ2-3; D remains unclear. Trimming left V 7 bases short and J 1 base short, with 9 bases between. Germline values: CDR1 MNHNS, CDR2 SASEGT. This CDR3 comprises 13 residues.

V is TRBV19 and J is TRBJ2-2; the D gene is possibly TRBD1 (6 bases). The germline gives CDR1 LNHDA, CDR2 SQIVND (reference sequence). The CDR3 is 13 amino acids. V was cut by 10 bases and J by 4 bases, with 13 bases left in between. This CDR3 reads CATSGAGTGELFF. Written as DNA, the CDR3 is TGTGCCACCTCAGGGGCCGGCACCGGGGAGCTGTTTTTT.

V usage is TRBV4-1 and J usage is TRBJ1-1; 7 nucleotides align to TRBD1. The CDR3 length is 14 residues. Germline assignment: CDR1 MGHRA and CDR2 YSYEKL. V was pared by 2 bases and J by 5 bases, with 5 bases of the junction left unmatched. CDR3 coding DNA: TGCGCCAGCAGCCAAAAGGGGGCGAGGACTGAAGCTTTCTTT. It encodes CASSQKGARTEAFF.

J is TRBJ1-2 and V is TRBV7-9, with 9 positions matching TRBD1. Germline V gene lookup returns CDR1 SEHNR and CDR2 FQNEAQ (reference sequence). With V trimmed by 5 bases and J by 2 bases, 12 bases remained unmatched. This CDR3 spans 17 amino acids. CDR3 coding DNA: TGTGCCAGCAGCCCTCGGGACAGGGTTGGCCAAAACTATGGCTACACCTTC. Translated, it gives CASSPRDRVGQNYGYTF.

This chain links TRBV9 with TRBJ2-2, with D perhaps matching TRBD2 (6 bases). Looked up from germline, CDR1 is SGDLS and CDR2 is YYNGEE. The CDR3 is 15 residues long. Trimming shortened V by 1 base and J by 6 bases, and 13 bases separated the two germline ends. In DNA form, the CDR3 reads TGTGCCAGCAGCGTATACGGGAGCGGAGCCGGGGAGCTGTTTTTT. This encodes CASSVYGSGAGELFF.

This clone was found a few times. The rearrangement uses TRBV9 and TRBJ2-3; TRBD2 matches at 10 bases. This CDR3 region has 15 residues. Germline values: CDR1 SGDLS, CDR2 YYNGEE. Trimming cost V 3 bases and J 4 bases; bases outside gene matches: 5. The CDR3 DNA reads as TGTGCCAGCAGCGCCTTAGCGGGAGGTTCAGATACGCAGTATTTT. Residues: CASSALAGGSDTQYF.